This TCR beta chain was identified in a study of blood T cell repertoires in COVID-19. Whole-study context: Samples came from the United States, Italy and Spain, spanning acute and convalescent COVID-19. T cells, B-cell-depleted T cells, or PBMCs supplied cDNA or gDNA.

This clone came up once. Germline values: CDR1 SNHLY, CDR2 FYNNEI. V shed 7 bases and J shed 0 bases, with 7 bases lying between them. This CDR3 is built from 13 residues. The protocol was immunoSEQ multiplex PCR, while the TCRdb copy is restricted to in-frame clones and leaves out a portion. The sample has about 250,000 clones; nearly 90% are singletons. The V gene is TRBV2, the J gene TRBJ1-5; TRBD1 is a possible D gene (6 bases). Input material: peripheral blood. This TCR derives from a woman aged 25 to 45 with acute or convalescent COVID-19. CDR3 protein: CASMGASNQPQHF. The CDR3 DNA reads TGTGCCAGCATGGGGGCTAGCAATCAGCCCCAGCATTTT.